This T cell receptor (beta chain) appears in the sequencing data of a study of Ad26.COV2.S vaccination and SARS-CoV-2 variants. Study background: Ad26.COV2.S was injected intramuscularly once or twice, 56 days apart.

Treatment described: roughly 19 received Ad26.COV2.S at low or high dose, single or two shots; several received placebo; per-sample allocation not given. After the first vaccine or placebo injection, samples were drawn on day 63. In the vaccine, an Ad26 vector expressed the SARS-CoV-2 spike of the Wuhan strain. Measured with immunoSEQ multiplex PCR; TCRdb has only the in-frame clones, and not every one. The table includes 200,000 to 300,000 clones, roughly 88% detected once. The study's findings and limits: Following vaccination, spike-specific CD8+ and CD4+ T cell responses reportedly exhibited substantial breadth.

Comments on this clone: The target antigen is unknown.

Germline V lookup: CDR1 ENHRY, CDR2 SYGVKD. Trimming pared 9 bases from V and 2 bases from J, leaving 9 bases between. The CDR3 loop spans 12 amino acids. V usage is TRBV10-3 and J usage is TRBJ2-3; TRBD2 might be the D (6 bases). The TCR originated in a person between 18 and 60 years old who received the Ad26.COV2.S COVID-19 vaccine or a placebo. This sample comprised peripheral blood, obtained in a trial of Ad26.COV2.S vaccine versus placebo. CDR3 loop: CAIGLSTDTQYF. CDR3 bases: TGTGCCATAGGACTATCCACAGATACGCAGTATTTT.